What follows are 14 T cell receptor beta chains derived from one specimen sequenced in a study of blood T cell repertoires in COVID-19. The table came from immunoSEQ multiplex PCR; TCRdb's copy has only in-frame clones and leaves some out. The sample holds around 100,000 clones, roughly 84% seen once. Material for sequencing was peripheral blood. The receptors derive from a human donor in a cohort sampled during active or convalescent COVID-19.

The chain carries TRBV7-2 and TRBJ2-7; 9 positions match TRBD1. The CDR3 runs to 15 residues. CDR1 SGHTA and CDR2 FQGNSA come from the germline V gene. Trimming took 1 base from V and 4 from J; bases not matched to a gene: 5. CDR3 loop: CASSLVGTGMYEQYF. The CDR3, as DNA: TGTGCCAGCAGCTTAGTTGGGACAGGGATGTACGAGCAGTACTTC. The full variable domain, rest sourced from reference TRBV7-2 and TRBJ2-7, is GAGVSQSPSNKVTEKGKDVELRCDPISGHTALYWYRQSLGQGLEFLIYFQGNSAPDKSGLPSDRFSAERTGGSVSTLTIQRTQQEDSAVYLCASSLVGTGMYEQYFGPGTRLTVT.

CDR3 sequence: CASSLEGGVEQYF. The DNA of the CDR3 is TGTGCCAGCAGTTTGGAGGGCGGGGTCGAGCAGTACTTC. The chain combines TRBV12-3 or TRBV12-4 with TRBJ2-7; a possible D gene is TRBD2 (6 bases). V lost 3 bases and J lost 6, with 12 bases in between. The CDR3 totals 13 residues.

V gene TRBV28 combines with J gene TRBJ1-5; 8 nucleotides align to TRBD1. Looked up from germline, CDR1 is MDHEN and CDR2 is SYDVKM. The CDR3 contains 17 residues. V was clipped by 8 bases and J by 2 bases; unmatched bases: 14. CDR3 loop: CASFSRQGIWGNQPQHF. DNA for the CDR3: TGTGCCAGCTTTTCTAGACAGGGGATCTGGGGCAATCAGCCCCAGCATTTT.

This clone is a singleton in its sample. This chain joins TRBV25-1 and TRBJ1-2; 7 bases match TRBD1. V shed 4 bases and J 7 bases; nucleotides not matched to a gene: 9. Germline-derived CDR1 and CDR2 are MGHDK and SYGVNS. The CDR3 is made up of 14 amino acids. CDR3 amino acids: CASSGLTGVSGYTF. CDR3 nucleotides: TGTGCCAGCAGTGGCTTAACAGGGGTGAGTGGCTACACCTTC.

The rearrangement joins TRBV28 to TRBJ2-3, with 8 bases matching TRBD1. The CDR3 has 18 amino acids. CDR1 is MDHEN and CDR2 is SYDVKM in the germline V gene. Germline trimming cut 6 bases from V and 0 bases from J; bases unmatched to any gene: 14. This CDR3 reads CASRRTGTGLRSTDTQYF. DNA for the CDR3: TGTGCCAGCAGACGAACCGGGACAGGACTGAGGAGCACAGATACGCAGTATTTT.

The chain recombines TRBV5-5 with TRBJ2-7; no clear D. V lost 0 bases to trimming and J lost 0 bases, with 7 bases between them. This CDR3 is 14 amino acids long. CDR1 and CDR2 from the germline V gene are SGHKS and YYEKEE (reference sequence). CDR3 sequence: CASSLAADSYEQYF. The DNA of the CDR3 is TGTGCCAGCAGCTTGGCTGCGGACTCCTACGAGCAGTACTTC.

This chain connects TRBV5-6 to TRBJ1-5, with 9 nucleotides matching TRBD1. The CDR3 spans 14 residues. V lost 4 bases and J lost 6; bases outside the gene matches: 5. Germline V gene data show CDR1 as SGHDT and CDR2 as YYEEEE. DNA of the CDR3: TGTGCCAGCAGCACTACAGGGGGCGGTCAGCCCCAGCATTTT. Translating it yields CASSTTGGGQPQHF. Supplemented by reference TRBV5-6 and TRBJ1-5, the full variable domain reads DAGVTQSPTHLIKTRGQQVTLRCSPKSGHDTVSWYQQALGQGPQFIFQYYEEEERQRGNFPDRFSGHQFPNYSSELNVNALLLGDSALYLCASSTTGGGQPQHFGDGTRLSIL.

The chain recombines TRBV7-9 with TRBJ2-5; 13 nucleotides line up with TRBD2. After removal of 5 bases from V and 5 bases from J, the junction contained 11 bases not matched to a gene. Looked up from germline, CDR1 is SEHNR and CDR2 is FQNEAQ (reference sequence). The CDR3 runs 17 residues. The CDR3 DNA is TGTGCCAGCAGCCGAGGACTAGCGGGGGTCGGGGGCGAGACCCAGTACTTC. Its protein is CASSRGLAGVGGETQYF.

The V and J genes are TRBV18 and TRBJ1-5; D is uncertain. Trimming stripped 2 bases from V and 3 bases from J, with 11 bases between. The CDR3 covers 15 residues. From germline, CDR1 is KGHSH and CDR2 LQKENI. This chain's CDR3 is CASSPSQAFNQPQHF. The CDR3 DNA reads as TGTGCCAGCTCACCATCCCAGGCCTTCAATCAGCCCCAGCATTTT.

This chain connects TRBV6-5 to TRBJ1-2; D is unclear. V was shortened by 6 bases and J by 4 bases, with 12 bases between the two germline ends. Germline assignment: CDR1 MNHEY and CDR2 SVGAGI. The CDR3 runs to 13 residues. CDR3: CASSRDYSYGYTF. The CDR3 region has the DNA TGTGCCAGCAGCAGAGACTATAGCTATGGCTACACCTTC.

CDR3 protein: CASSWPGGREQFF. CDR3 DNA sequence: TGTGCCAGCAGTTGGCCGGGAGGACGTGAGCAGTTCTTC. The genes are TRBV6-6 and TRBJ2-1, with TRBD2 matching over 7 bases. J gave up 9 bases and V 4 bases, and 6 bases lay outside the gene matches. The CDR3 consists of 13 residues. The V gene's germline CDR1 is MNHNY and CDR2 SVGAGI (reference sequence).

The genes are TRBV19 and TRBJ2-2; maybe TRBD1 (5 bases). Per the germline V gene, CDR1 is LNHDA and CDR2 is SQIVND (reference sequence). The CDR3 is made up of 13 amino acids. V was trimmed by 8 bases and J by 1 base, leaving 8 bases between them. CDR3 sequence (DNA): TGTGCCAGTTGGGGCCAGAACACCGGGGAGCTGTTTTTT. Encoded protein: CASWGQNTGELFF.

The V and J genes are TRBV5-1 and TRBJ2-3; D perhaps matches TRBD1 (5 bases). The germline gives CDR1 SGHRS, CDR2 YFSETQ. V lost 0 bases to trimming and J lost 2 bases, with 7 bases between them. CDR3 size: 14 residues. The chain's CDR3 is CASSLEGVTDTQYF. The CDR3 nucleotides are TGCGCCAGCAGCTTGGAAGGGGTCACAGATACGCAGTATTTT.

This chain links TRBV7-2 with TRBJ2-2; D possibly corresponds to TRBD2 (5 bases). CDR3 length: 16 amino acids. V was shortened by 1 base and J by 5 bases, with 14 bases between the two germline ends. The germline CDR1 and CDR2 sequences are SGHTA and FQGNSA. This CDR3 is CASSLESRVTTGELFF. CDR3 DNA: TGTGCCAGCAGCTTAGAGTCGAGGGTAACGACCGGGGAGCTGTTTTTT.